This T cell receptor beta chain was sequenced for a study of cytotoxic CD8 clonotypes in ibrutinib-treated CLL. Study details: Productive templates averaged about 260,000 per sample, and productive rearrangements some 96,000.

Profiled with immunoSEQ multiplex PCR; TCRdb holds only in-frame clones, not every one. The table lists about 25,000 clones, about two thirds of them singletons. Overall study findings and caveats: Clonality climbed at ibrutinib response, then dropped toward baseline at progression. Baseline values of clonality outstripped age-matched healthy donors and followed circulating CD8+ T-cell counts.

V dropped 0 bases and J dropped 1 base, with 10 bases sitting between them. The length of the CDR3 is 15 residues. The germline CDR1 and CDR2 sequences are SGDLS and YYNGEE. Turning to this clone: The target antigen is unknown.

Sequencing was performed on PBMCs, taken at disease progression, from a patient treated with ibrutinib. The chain links TRBV9 to TRBJ2-5, with D hard to call. The receptor was isolated from a human donor with chronic lymphocytic leukemia. The CDR3 region has the DNA TGTGCCAGCAGCGTAGTGGAAGACTTCCAAGAGACCCAGTACTTC. This gives the protein CASSVVEDFQETQYF. Using reference TRBV9 and TRBJ2-5 for the parts outside the CDR3, the full variable domain is DSGVTQTPKHLITATGQRVTLRCSPRSGDLSVYWYQQSLDQGLQFLIQYYNGEERAKGNILERFSAQQFPDLHSELNLSSLELGDSALYFCASSVVEDFQETQYFGPGTRLLVL.